A selection of T cell receptor beta chains follows, all from one sample in a study of T-cell memory formation after mild COVID-19. TCRdb ran MiXCR on the 5' RACE reads and lists one entry per CDR3 protein. The table lists approximately 290,000 distinct CDR3 sequences, just under 20% of them singletons. The sample was PBMCs or a T cell subset sorted from them (not recorded which). Receptor source: a man younger than 35 who had mild COVID-19 (a few samples of this study predate the infection). Cell type and time point are not known. CDR3s include the opening cysteine and the closing phenylalanine or tryptophan. Fields, in order: clone size, D gene, J gene, V gene, CDR3 protein, CDR3 DNA. D genes are given only for firm matches. Clone size is not always given. Where it is, it says once, few, many or a class for expanded clones.

few	TRBD2	TRBJ2-1	TRBV10-3	CATRGEYNEQFF	TGTGCCACCCGGGGGGAGTACAATGAGCAGTTCTTC
-	-	TRBJ2-5	TRBV7-9	CASSPGTPQGTQYF	TGTGCCAGCAGCCCCGGGACACCCCAAGGGACCCAGTACTTC
-	TRBD1	TRBJ2-2	TRBV15	CATSGDRAAGELFF	TGTGCCACCAGCGGGGACAGGGCGGCCGGGGAGCTGTTTTTT
-	TRBD1	TRBJ1-2	TRBV20-1	CSATRTGTDGYTF	TGCAGTGCTACGAGGACAGGGACGGATGGCTACACCTTC
few	-	TRBJ1-6	TRBV6-5	CASSYRLGEANSPLHF	TGTGCCAGCAGTTACAGGTTAGGGGAGGCGAATTCACCCCTCCACTTT
-	-	TRBJ1-3	TRBV9	CASSVEGNSGNTIYF	TGTGCCAGCAGCGTAGAGGGGAACTCTGGAAACACCATATATTTT
-	-	TRBJ2-7	TRBV6-2/TRBV6-3	CASSYIRISSYEQYF	TGTGCCAGCAGTTACATCAGGATTAGCTCCTACGAGCAGTACTTC
few	TRBD1	TRBJ2-2	TRBV11-2	CASSRGQGGTGELFF	TGTGCCAGCAGCCGCGGACAGGGAGGCACCGGGGAGCTGTTTTTT
few	-	TRBJ2-3	TRBV6-5	CASGLFTDTQYF	TGTGCCAGTGGGCTTTTCACAGATACGCAGTATTTT
-	TRBD1	TRBJ2-5	TRBV7-2	CASSLSQGAGETQYF	TGTGCCAGCAGCTTATCACAGGGGGCTGGGGAGACCCAGTACTTC
-	-	TRBJ1-4	TRBV6-6	CASGHYKSEKLFF	TGTGCCAGCGGGCATTACAAGAGCGAAAAACTGTTTTTT
many	-	TRBJ2-5	TRBV29-1	CSVETTETQYF	TGCAGCGTTGAGACCACGGAGACCCAGTACTTC
few	-	TRBJ1-1	TRBV5-6	CASSLGGKAFF	TGTGCCAGCAGCTTGGGTGGGAAAGCTTTCTTT
few	-	TRBJ1-5	TRBV15	CATSRDRAYSNQPQHF	TGTGCCACCAGCAGAGATCGAGCCTATAGCAATCAGCCCCAGCATTTT
few	-	TRBJ2-7	TRBV6-1	CASGDSDEQYF	TGTGCCAGCGGGGACTCAGACGAGCAGTACTTC
few	TRBD1	TRBJ1-2	TRBV6-1	CASIETGRGYGYTF	TGTGCCAGCATAGAGACAGGGAGGGGGTATGGCTACACCTTC
few	TRBD1	TRBJ1-1	TRBV2	CASTGLGQGAKTEAFF	TGTGCCAGCACCGGACTGGGGCAGGGGGCGAAGACTGAAGCTTTCTTT
-	TRBD1	TRBJ1-1	TRBV5-6	CASSDKGQGDTEAFF	TGTGCCAGCAGCGACAAGGGACAGGGGGACACTGAAGCTTTCTTT
-	TRBD1	TRBJ2-7	TRBV7-9	CASSLRGSRQGVYEQYF	TGTGCCAGCAGCTTACGTGGTTCGCGACAGGGTGTTTACGAGCAGTACTTC
few	-	TRBJ2-1	TRBV15	CATSRENVEQFF	TGTGCCACCAGCAGAGAAAACGTCGAGCAGTTCTTC
-	TRBD2	TRBJ2-7	TRBV7-2	CASSLTSGESYEQYF	TGTGCCAGCAGCTTGACTAGCGGGGAATCGTACGAGCAGTACTTC
-	TRBD1	TRBJ2-1	TRBV19	CARLTGSSYNEQFF	TGTGCCAGATTGACAGGGAGCTCCTACAATGAGCAGTTCTTC
-	-	TRBJ2-3	TRBV12-3/TRBV12-4	CASSLSNF	TGTGCCAGCAGTTTGTCCAATTTT
many	-	TRBJ2-1	TRBV29-1	CSVEDPGGHYNEQFF	TGCAGCGTTGAAGATCCAGGGGGGCACTACAATGAGCAGTTCTTC
-	-	TRBJ2-1	TRBV4-3	CASSQGVGTTDEQFF	TGCGCCAGCAGCCAAGGGGTGGGTACTACCGATGAGCAGTTCTTC
-	-	TRBJ1-5	TRBV18	CASSPYRGRRSNQPQHF	TGTGCCAGCTCACCATACCGGGGGCGCAGGAGCAATCAGCCCCAGCATTTT
-	-	TRBJ1-2	TRBV11-2	CASGQDSNYNYGYTF	TGTGCCAGCGGCCAGGACAGCAACTATAACTATGGCTACACCTTC
few	TRBD1	TRBJ2-4	TRBV5-1	CASSLASGGDIQYF	TGCGCCAGCAGCTTGGCGTCAGGGGGCGACATTCAGTACTTC
few	-	TRBJ2-3	TRBV12-3/TRBV12-4	CASSARGPSTDTQYF	TGTGCCAGCAGTGCCCGGGGACCGAGCACAGATACGCAGTATTTT
-	-	TRBJ2-3	TRBV4-1	CASSQALAYGTDTQYF	TGCGCCAGCAGCCAAGCCCTAGCTTATGGCACAGATACGCAGTATTTT
-	-	TRBJ2-1	TRBV30	CAWSGDYNEQFF	TGTGCCTGGAGTGGGGACTACAATGAGCAGTTCTTC
-	TRBD2	TRBJ2-3	TRBV5-4	CASSLKTSLTDTQYF	TGTGCCAGCAGCCTTAAGACTAGCCTCACAGATACGCAGTATTTT
few	-	TRBJ1-6	TRBV5-1	CASSLDSAGSRSPLHF	TGCGCCAGCAGCTTGGATAGCGCAGGTTCGAGGTCACCCCTCCACTTT
few	-	TRBJ1-2	TRBV27	CASSPRTDGYGYTF	TGTGCCAGCAGTCCGAGGACGGATGGCTATGGCTACACCTTC
few	-	TRBJ2-1	TRBV5-5	CASSLEGGAYNEQFF	TGTGCCAGCAGCTTGGAAGGCGGAGCGTACAATGAGCAGTTCTTC
-	-	TRBJ2-7	TRBV6-5	CASSYSNRLTYEQYF	TGTGCCAGCAGTTATTCTAACAGACTTACCTACGAGCAGTACTTC
-	-	TRBJ1-1	TRBV20-1	CSARDPNTEAFF	TGCAGTGCTAGAGATCCCAACACTGAAGCTTTCTTT
few	-	TRBJ2-5	TRBV7-2	CASSLARGVFQETQYF	TGTGCCAGCAGCTTAGCGAGGGGCGTCTTTCAAGAGACCCAGTACTTC
few	-	TRBJ2-5	TRBV5-1	CASSFQGGQQETQYF	TGCGCCAGCAGCTTCCAAGGAGGACAGCAAGAGACCCAGTACTTC
few	-	TRBJ1-1	TRBV9	CASSVQGNSHTEAFF	TGTGCCAGCAGCGTGCAGGGGAACTCCCACACTGAAGCTTTCTTT
-	-	TRBJ1-6	TRBV6-1	CASSEWGDDSPLHF	TGTGCCAGCAGTGAATGGGGGGATGATTCACCCCTCCACTTT
-	-	TRBJ1-4	TRBV6-1	CASSPDSLWTNEKLFF	TGTGCCAGCAGTCCAGACAGCCTGTGGACTAATGAAAAACTGTTTTTT
few	-	TRBJ2-5	TRBV5-6	CASSLVGTGTQYF	TGTGCCAGCAGCTTGGTCGGCACAGGGACCCAGTACTTC
-	-	TRBJ2-5	TRBV7-2	CASSLGLDQTQYF	TGTGCCAGCAGCTTAGGGCTAGATCAGACCCAGTACTTC
-	-	TRBJ1-5	TRBV19	CASSWELARYQPQHF	TGTGCCAGTTCCTGGGAGCTGGCGCGCTATCAGCCCCAGCATTTT